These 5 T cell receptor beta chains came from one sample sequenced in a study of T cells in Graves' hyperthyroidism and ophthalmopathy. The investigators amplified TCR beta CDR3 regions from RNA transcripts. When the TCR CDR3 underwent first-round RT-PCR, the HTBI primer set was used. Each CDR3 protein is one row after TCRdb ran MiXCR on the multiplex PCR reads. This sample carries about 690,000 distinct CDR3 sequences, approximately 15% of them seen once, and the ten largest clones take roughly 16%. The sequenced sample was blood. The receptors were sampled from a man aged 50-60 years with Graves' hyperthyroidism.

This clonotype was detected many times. The CDR3 sequence is CASSVLGGQGANTEAFF. In DNA, the CDR3 is TGTGCCAGCAGCGTATTAGGGGGGCAGGGGGCGAACACTGAAGCTTTCTTT. The chain links TRBV9 to TRBJ1-1, with 8 positions matching TRBD1. From germline, CDR1 is SGDLS and CDR2 YYNGEE. The CDR3 runs to 17 residues. V shed 1 base and J 1 base; nucleotides not matched to a gene: 9.

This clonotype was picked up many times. The CDR3 bases are TGTGCCAGCAGTCCCCAAGGTCCTAACTATGGCTACACCTTC. This gives the protein CASSPQGPNYGYTF. The V gene is TRBV27, the J gene TRBJ1-2; D remains ambiguous. The CDR3 is made up of 14 amino acids. The germline V gene has CDR1 MNHEY and CDR2 SMNVEV (reference sequence). V gave up 5 bases and J gave up 0 bases, with 10 bases separating them.

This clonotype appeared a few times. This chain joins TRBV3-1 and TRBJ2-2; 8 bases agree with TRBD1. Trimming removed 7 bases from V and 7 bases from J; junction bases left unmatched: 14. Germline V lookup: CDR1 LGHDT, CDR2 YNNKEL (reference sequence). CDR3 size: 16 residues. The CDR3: CASTLRGRGQGGELFF. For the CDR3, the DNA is TGTGCCAGCACCCTACGAGGCAGGGGGCAGGGCGGGGAGCTGTTTTTT.

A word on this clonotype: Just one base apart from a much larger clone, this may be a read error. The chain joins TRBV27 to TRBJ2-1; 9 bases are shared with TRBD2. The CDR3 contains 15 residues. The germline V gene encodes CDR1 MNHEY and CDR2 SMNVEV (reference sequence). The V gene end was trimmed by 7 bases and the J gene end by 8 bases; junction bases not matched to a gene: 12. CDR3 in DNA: TGTGCCAGCACCGGGGCTAGCGGGATTATCGATGAGCAGTTCTTC. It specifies CASTGASGIIDEQFF.

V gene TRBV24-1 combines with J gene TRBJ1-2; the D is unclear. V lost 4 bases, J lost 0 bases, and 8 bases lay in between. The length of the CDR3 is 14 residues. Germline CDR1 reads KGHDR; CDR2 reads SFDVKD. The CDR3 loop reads CATSEAGANYGYTF. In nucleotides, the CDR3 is TGTGCCACCAGTGAGGCCGGGGCTAACTATGGCTACACCTTC.